The 27 T cell receptor beta chains presented below share a single source sample, sequenced in a study of T-cell memory formation after mild COVID-19. Each CDR3 protein is one row after TCRdb ran MiXCR on the 5' RACE reads. The data hold about 210,000 distinct CDR3 sequences, with approximately 30% observed a single time. The specimen sequenced was PBMCs or a T cell subset sorted from them (not recorded which). The origin of the receptors is an adult woman who had mild COVID-19 (a few samples of this study predate the infection). Cell type and time point are not known.

The chain carries TRBV24-1 and TRBJ2-1; 10 bases are a match to TRBD2. Losses at the gene ends were 5 bases for V and 7 bases for J; bases not matched to a gene: 19. CDR1 and CDR2 from the germline V gene are KGHDR and SFDVKD. This CDR3 is 19 amino acids long. The DNA of the CDR3 is TGTGCCACCAGTGGTCGGCTAGCGGGAGTTGGTACGGGTTTAAATGAGCAGTTCTTC. Residues: CATSGRLAGVGTGLNEQFF.

This clonotype was picked up a small number of times. The V and J genes are TRBV5-1 and TRBJ1-1, with TRBD1 matching over 8 bases. The CDR3 is 14 amino acids. Trimming removed 3 bases from V and 5 bases from J; junction bases left unmatched: 6. Germline CDR1 is SGHRS and CDR2 is YFSETQ. CDR3 sequence: CASSSSTGETEAFF. CDR3 coding DNA: TGCGCCAGCAGCTCTTCGACAGGGGAGACTGAAGCTTTCTTT. Combining the CDR3 with reference TRBV5-1 and TRBJ1-1 gives the whole variable domain KAGVTQTPRYLIKTRGQQVTLSCSPISGHRSVSWYQQTPGQGLQFLFEYFSETQRNKGNFPGRFSGRQFSNSRSEMNVSTLELGDSALYLCASSSSTGETEAFFGQGTRLTVV.

In this sample, this clonotype turned up a few times. This chain uses TRBV7-9 with TRBJ2-4; D is ambiguous. CDR3 size: 16 residues. In germline, CDR1 is SEHNR, CDR2 FQNEAQ (reference sequence). V shed 0 bases and J shed 0 bases, with 9 bases lying between them. CDR3 in DNA: TGTGCCAGCAGCTTAGCCGGTAATCTAGCCAAAAACATTCAGTACTTC. Its protein is CASSLAGNLAKNIQYF. The entire variable domain, with the rest obtained from reference TRBV7-9 and TRBJ2-4, is as follows: DTGVSQNPRHKITKRGQNVTFRCDPISEHNRLYWYRQTLGQGPEFLTYFQNEAQLEKSRLLSDRFSAERPKGSFSTLEIQRTEQGDSAMYLCASSLAGNLAKNIQYFGAGTRLSVL.

This clonotype was found a few times. This chain uses TRBV12-3 or TRBV12-4 with TRBJ1-2; tentative D call: TRBD1 (5 bases). The V gene lost 3 bases and the J gene lost 8 bases, with 13 bases spanning the gap. This CDR3 comprises 13 residues. CDR3 loop: CASSFPGLEGYTF. The CDR3 DNA is TGTGCCAGCAGTTTCCCGGGACTAGAAGGCTACACCTTC.

This clonotype was seen only a few times. The V and J genes are TRBV7-6 and TRBJ2-3; no clear D. Germline CDR1 is SGHVS and CDR2 is FNYEAQ. The CDR3 sequence is 15 residues long. The V and J ends lost 1 base and 0 bases respectively, with 8 bases between them. CDR3 sequence reads: CASSLEATSTDTQYF. As DNA, the CDR3 is TGTGCCAGCAGCTTAGAGGCGACTAGCACAGATACGCAGTATTTT.

This clonotype was observed a handful of times. The chain is built from TRBV4-1 and TRBJ1-3; the D is unclear. Per the germline V gene, CDR1 is MGHRA and CDR2 is YSYEKL. V was clipped by 3 bases and J by 6 bases, with 9 bases between them. The CDR3 is made up of 13 amino acids. The CDR3 spells CASSHGGENTIYF. The CDR3, as DNA: TGCGCCAGCAGCCATGGTGGGGAAAACACCATATATTTT.

This clonotype was counted only a few times. The rearrangement uses TRBV5-6 and TRBJ2-7; 8 bases match TRBD1. Per germline, CDR1 SGHDT and CDR2 YYEEEE. J gave up 8 bases and V 0 bases, and 4 bases lay outside the gene matches. This CDR3 has 13 residues. This chain's CDR3 is CASSLGIRGQQYF. CDR3 nucleotide sequence: TGTGCCAGCAGCTTGGGAATCAGGGGGCAGCAGTACTTC.

The rearrangement joins TRBV29-1 to TRBJ2-1, with 7 bases aligning to TRBD2. The CDR3 covers 15 residues. CDR1 SQVTM and CDR2 ANQGSEA come from the germline V gene. The J segment lost 2 bases and the V segment lost 4 bases, leaving 8 bases of the junction unmatched. The CDR3 sequence: CSVGTRASPYNEQFF. The CDR3 DNA is TGCAGCGTTGGGACTAGGGCAAGTCCCTACAATGAGCAGTTCTTC.

As to this clonotype: At one boundary the junction diverges from the germline segment, which might be a read error. This chain joins TRBV5-1 and TRBJ2-7, with TRBD1 as a possible D gene (6 bases). The CDR3 consists of 16 residues. In germline, CDR1 is SGHRS, CDR2 YFSETQ. The CDR3 here is CSSSLVGGSTAYEQYF. CDR3 nucleotide sequence: TGCTCCAGCAGCTTGGTAGGGGGATCCACCGCCTACGAGCAGTACTTC.

In its sample, this clonotype was seen a few times. The chain recombines TRBV20-1 with TRBJ2-2, with D uncertain. V lost 3 bases, J lost 3 bases, and 8 bases lay in between. The germline V gene encodes CDR1 DFQATT and CDR2 SNEGSKA (reference sequence). The CDR3 runs to 13 residues. In DNA, the CDR3 is TGCAGTGCTAGTTCAGGTTACACCGGGGAGCTGTTTTTT. Translation gives CSASSGYTGELFF.

This clonotype occurred a few times. V is TRBV7-2 and J is TRBJ2-2, with 10 bases that match TRBD1. Germline assignment: CDR1 SGHTA and CDR2 FQGNSA. The CDR3 is 14 residues long. The ends lost 1 base at V and 7 bases at J; junction bases unmatched: 0. CDR3 nucleotides: TGTGCCAGCAGCTTAGGGACAGGGGGCGGGGAGCTGTTTTTT. Translation gives CASSLGTGGGELFF.

The V and J genes are TRBV7-9 and TRBJ1-2; D is ambiguous. CDR3 size: 12 residues. Germline loops: CDR1 SEHNR, CDR2 FQNEAQ (reference sequence). Trimming left V 2 bases short and J 8 bases short, with 9 bases between. CDR3 loop: CASSLLPGGYTF. CDR3 DNA sequence: TGTGCCAGCAGCTTACTTCCTGGGGGCTACACCTTC.

The sample holds a few counts of this clonotype. The chain has TRBV5-5 and TRBJ2-7; D unresolved. V dropped 3 bases and J dropped 2 bases, with 15 bases sitting between them. The germline CDR1 and CDR2 sequences are SGHKS and YYEKEE (reference sequence). This CDR3 contains 15 residues. The chain's CDR3 is CASSSEPSRAYEQYF. The CDR3 DNA follows: TGTGCCAGCAGCTCCGAGCCCAGTCGGGCCTACGAGCAGTACTTC.

The rearrangement joins TRBV5-5 to TRBJ2-7; 11 positions match TRBD1. The V segment lost 4 bases and the J segment 3 bases; nucleotides outside the gene matches: 6. The CDR3 runs to 15 residues. Germline V CDR1 and CDR2: SGHKS, YYEKEE (reference sequence). The CDR3 DNA sequence: TGTGCCAGCAGCCCCGGGACAGGGGGACACTACGAGCAGTACTTC. Translated, it gives CASSPGTGGHYEQYF.

This clonotype was counted between two and nine times. This chain connects TRBV5-1 to TRBJ2-7, with 8 bases matching TRBD1. V trimming: 2 bases; J trimming: 2 bases; junction bases outside the gene matches: 6. CDR3 length: 15 amino acids. Per germline, CDR1 SGHRS and CDR2 YFSETQ. The chain's CDR3 is CASSLAPGQAYEQYF. The CDR3 DNA sequence: TGCGCCAGCAGCTTAGCACCGGGACAGGCCTACGAGCAGTACTTC.

The V gene is TRBV12-3 or TRBV12-4, the J gene TRBJ1-2; a weak D match, TRBD1 (5 bases). The CDR3 runs 15 residues. Trimming took off 6 bases at V and 4 bases at J, with 18 bases between the two ends. The CDR3 protein is CASRSPGRSAYGYTF. In DNA form, the CDR3 reads TGTGCCAGCAGGAGCCCAGGGAGAAGTGCCTATGGCTACACCTTC.

The V call is TRBV5-6, the J call TRBJ1-1; a possible D gene is TRBD1 (5 bases). Germline CDR1 and CDR2: SGHDT and YYEEEE. The CDR3 contains 12 residues. Trimming pared 4 bases from V and 9 bases from J, leaving 13 bases between. CDR3 in DNA: TGTGCCAGCAGCCTTGGGGCCTACAAAGCTTTCTTT. It encodes CASSLGAYKAFF.

This clonotype showed up just a few times. The chain couples TRBV7-3 to TRBJ1-1; D gene uncertain. V dropped 5 bases and J dropped 3 bases, with 10 bases sitting between them. Germline V gene data show CDR1 as SGHTA and CDR2 as FQGTGA. The CDR3 loop spans 13 amino acids. The chain's CDR3 is CASSRDTDTEAFF. CDR3 bases: TGTGCCAGCAGCAGAGACACTGACACTGAAGCTTTCTTT.

CDR3 sequence: CASSQDNKQETQYF. The CDR3 DNA follows: TGCGCCAGCAGCCAAGATAACAAGCAAGAGACCCAGTACTTC. The V call is TRBV4-1, the J call TRBJ2-5; D unresolved. Trimming pared 0 bases from V and 2 bases from J, leaving 7 bases between. Germline V gives CDR1 MGHRA, CDR2 YSYEKL. The CDR3 is 14 amino acids.

The V call is TRBV7-8, the J call TRBJ2-1; possibly TRBD2 for D (6 bases). Per germline, CDR1 SGHVS and CDR2 FQNEAQ. V was shortened by 3 bases and J by 3 bases, with 18 bases between the two germline ends. The CDR3 runs to 17 residues. CDR3 region: CASSFDSLAYLYNEQFF. The CDR3 coding sequence is TGTGCCAGCAGCTTCGACAGCCTAGCGTATCTCTACAATGAGCAGTTCTTC.

The chain uses TRBV7-9 and TRBJ2-3, with 10 bases lining up with TRBD2. The trim removed 5 bases at V and 3 bases at J, leaving 17 bases unmatched. The CDR3 runs to 19 residues. From germline, CDR1 is SEHNR and CDR2 FQNEAQ (reference sequence). The CDR3 here is CASSPPWASGSKGTDTQYF. The CDR3 nucleotides are TGTGCCAGCAGCCCCCCTTGGGCTAGCGGGAGCAAGGGAACAGATACGCAGTATTTT.

This clonotype appeared a few times. The chain recombines TRBV5-4 with TRBJ2-5; the match to TRBD1 covers 8 bases. The V gene's germline CDR1 is SGHNT and CDR2 YYREEE (reference sequence). This CDR3 has 13 residues. The V segment lost 2 bases and the J segment 4 bases; nucleotides outside the gene matches: 1. This CDR3 reads CASSFGQGETQYF. Here the CDR3 DNA reads TGTGCCAGCAGCTTCGGACAGGGAGAGACCCAGTACTTC.

This chain links TRBV7-9 with TRBJ1-5, with no clear D. The CDR3 is 14 residues long. V dropped 1 base and J dropped 12 bases, with 16 bases sitting between them. Germline CDR1 SEHNR, CDR2 FQNEAQ (reference sequence). The CDR3 protein is CASSLEGGDTGQHF. In DNA form, the CDR3 reads TGTGCCAGCAGCTTAGAGGGCGGGGATACGGGCCAGCATTTT.

This clonotype turned up a few times. The chain is built from TRBV5-4 and TRBJ2-7, with D possibly TRBD1 on 7 matching bases. This CDR3 has 16 amino acids. Germline V gives CDR1 SGHNT, CDR2 YYREEE (reference sequence). V shed 0 bases and J shed 4 bases, with 17 bases lying between them. The CDR3 reads CASSLVGGGGSYEQYF. DNA for the CDR3: TGTGCCAGCAGCTTGGTGGGTGGAGGGGGCTCATACGAGCAGTACTTC.

This chain connects TRBV7-9 to TRBJ2-5; 9 nucleotides line up with TRBD1. CDR3 length: 14 amino acids. The J segment lost 5 bases and the V segment lost 3 bases, leaving 4 bases of the junction unmatched. Germline V lookup: CDR1 SEHNR, CDR2 FQNEAQ (reference sequence). In DNA form, the CDR3 reads TGTGCCAGCAGCTTGGACAGGGGTGGGGAGACCCAGTACTTC. Its translation: CASSLDRGGETQYF.

The gene calls are TRBV20-1 and TRBJ1-5; D call uncertain. The CDR3 has 16 amino acids. The germline CDR1 and CDR2 sequences are DFQATT and SNEGSKA (reference sequence). V dropped 1 base and J dropped 3 bases, with 16 bases sitting between them. The CDR3 DNA reads as TGCAGTGCTAGAGTAATAGGCGGAGGGCCCAATCAGCCCCAGCATTTT. Protein sequence: CSARVIGGGPNQPQHF.

This clonotype was observed many times. The gene calls are TRBV2 and TRBJ2-5; no clear D gene. V was trimmed by 8 bases and J by 2 bases, leaving 9 bases between them. Germline V CDR1 and CDR2: SNHLY, FYNNEI. The CDR3 has 12 residues. The CDR3 is CASGSYQETQYF. As DNA, the CDR3 is TGTGCCAGCGGGTCATATCAAGAGACCCAGTACTTC.